Sequencing of this TCR beta chain was carried out in a study of blood T cell repertoires in COVID-19. Study at large: The United States, Italy and Spain provided the acute and convalescent COVID-19 samples. T cells, B-cell-depleted T cells, or PBMCs provided the cDNA or gDNA that served as material.

Data came from immunoSEQ multiplex PCR; TCRdb stores just in-frame clones and leaves some out. Here the sample spans around 400,000 clones, roughly 91% being singletons. The CDR3 contains 12 residues. In germline, CDR1 is MNHEY, CDR2 SVGAGI. Trimming shortened V by 5 bases and J by 9 bases, and 11 bases separated the two germline ends. Researchers sorted participants into cohorts using their self-reported clinical history. The chain links TRBV6-5 to TRBJ1-5; a weak D match, TRBD1 (5 bases). The clonotype originates from a woman aged 30 to 39 who had recovered from COVID-19. The sequenced sample consisted of PBMCs or T cells enriched from blood (not recorded which). The CDR3 loop is CASSPGWRPQHF. DNA for the CDR3: TGTGCCAGCAGTCCAGGGTGGCGGCCCCAGCATTTT.